This TCR beta chain was captured in a study of CD4 T cells in relation to SARS-CoV-2 and coronaviruses. Study context: After nine to eleven days of antigen culture, PBMC TCR beta CDR3s were sequenced.

The CDR3 runs 13 residues. Germline CDR1 is SGHRS and CDR2 is YFSETQ. Assay: immunoSEQ multiplex PCR; the TCRdb copy retains only in-frame clones and omits some. Of about 36,000 clones in the sample, 77% are singletons; the top ten hold around 20%. About this clone: Its antigen is currently unknown. The junction differs from germline at one of its ends, possibly a read error.

Study-wide results and limits: In around 67% of donors, memory CD4+ clonotypes crossrecognized SARS-CoV-2 and at least one common cold coronavirus spike.

The J gene is TRBJ2-1, the V gene TRBV5-1, with TRBD1 as a possible D gene (6 bases). This TCR came from an adult with COVID-19. The specimen was memory CD4+ T cells from PBMCs, cultured in vitro. The CDR3 loop reads CASSLFAGTLPLF. Here the CDR3 DNA reads TGCGCCAGCAGCTTGTTCGCAGGGACACTGCCCCTCTTC.